This T cell receptor (beta chain) was sequenced in a study of blood T cell repertoires in COVID-19. V was shortened by 1 base and J by 2 bases, with 18 bases between the two germline ends. The germline gives CDR1 SGHAT, CDR2 FQNNGV. The CDR3 has 18 residues. Measured with immunoSEQ multiplex PCR; TCRdb has only the in-frame clones, and not every one. The repertoire holds hundreds of thousands of clones, 90% to 95% seen once, with under 2.5% in the top ten. The rearrangement joins TRBV11-2 to TRBJ1-5, with D unresolved. This clonotype was obtained from a woman between 18 and 29 years old who had recovered from COVID-19. The sequenced sample was PBMCs or T cells enriched from blood (not recorded which). CDR3 DNA: TGTGCCAGCAGCTTAGGCCCACCAGGCTGGGAGGGCAATCAGCCCCAGCATTTT. The encoded protein is CASSLGPPGWEGNQPQHF.